This T cell receptor (beta chain) was sequenced during a study of neoadjuvant anti-PD-1 for oral cavity cancer. Findings and limits, study-wide: PBMC Gini-index clonality exceeded responders' in non-responders post-nivolumab.

Only in-frame clones appear in the TCRdb table, and some are missing; sequencing was by immunoSEQ multiplex PCR. Among around 13,000 clones listed, roughly four fifths were seen once. This clone was observed a few times. Its antigen is unknown. Specified time point: after neoadjuvant nivolumab, at surgical resection. CDR3 size: 14 residues. With 6 bases removed from V and 4 bases from J, the gap between germline ends came to 16 bases. Germline V gives CDR1 SGHRS, CDR2 YFSETQ. The sequence derives from a person between 40 and 85 years old with oral cavity squamous cell carcinoma. The V and J genes are TRBV5-1 and TRBJ1-1; D possibly corresponds to TRBD1 (5 bases). This material consisted of PBMCs, taken after nivolumab (anti-PD-1) treatment. In nucleotides, the CDR3 is TGCGCCAGCAACCCGCTGGGGCCATCCACTGAAGCTTTCTTT. As protein: CASNPLGPSTEAFF.